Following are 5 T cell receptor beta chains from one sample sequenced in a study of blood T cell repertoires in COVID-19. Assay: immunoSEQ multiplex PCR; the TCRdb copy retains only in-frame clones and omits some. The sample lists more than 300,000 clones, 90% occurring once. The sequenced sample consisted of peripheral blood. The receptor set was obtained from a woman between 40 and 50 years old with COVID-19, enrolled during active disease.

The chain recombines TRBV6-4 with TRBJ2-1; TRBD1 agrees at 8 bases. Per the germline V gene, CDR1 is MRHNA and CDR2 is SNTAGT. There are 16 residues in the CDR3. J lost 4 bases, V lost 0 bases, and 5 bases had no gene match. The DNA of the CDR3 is TGTGCCAGCAGTGACTCGAGGGGGACAGGATACAATGAGCAGTTCTTC. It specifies CASSDSRGTGYNEQFF.

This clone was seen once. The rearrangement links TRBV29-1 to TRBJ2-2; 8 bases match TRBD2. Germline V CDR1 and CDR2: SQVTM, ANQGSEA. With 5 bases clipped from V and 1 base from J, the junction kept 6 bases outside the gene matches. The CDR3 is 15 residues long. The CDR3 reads CSVRSGGLNTGELFF. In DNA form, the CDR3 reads TGCAGCGTTAGGAGCGGGGGCCTGAACACCGGGGAGCTGTTTTTT.

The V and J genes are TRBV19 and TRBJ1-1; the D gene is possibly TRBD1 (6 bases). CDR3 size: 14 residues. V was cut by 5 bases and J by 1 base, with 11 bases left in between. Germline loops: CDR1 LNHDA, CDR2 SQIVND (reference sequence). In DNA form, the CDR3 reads TGTGCCAGTAGTTACAGGGCTACGAACACTGAAGCTTTCTTT. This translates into CASSYRATNTEAFF.

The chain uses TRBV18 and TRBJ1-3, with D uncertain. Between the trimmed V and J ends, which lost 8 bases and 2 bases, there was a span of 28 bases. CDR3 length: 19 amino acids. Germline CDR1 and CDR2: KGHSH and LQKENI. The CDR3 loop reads CASLFTAAGPLSTGNTIYF. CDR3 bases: TGTGCCAGCCTGTTCACGGCCGCAGGTCCCCTAAGTACTGGAAACACCATATATTTT.

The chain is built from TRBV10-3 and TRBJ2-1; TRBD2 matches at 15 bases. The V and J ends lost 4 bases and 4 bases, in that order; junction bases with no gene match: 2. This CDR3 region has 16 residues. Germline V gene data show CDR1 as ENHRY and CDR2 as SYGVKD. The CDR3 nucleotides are TGTGCCATCAGTGGGACTAGCGGGAGGGTATACAATGAGCAGTTCTTC. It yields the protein CAISGTSGRVYNEQFF.